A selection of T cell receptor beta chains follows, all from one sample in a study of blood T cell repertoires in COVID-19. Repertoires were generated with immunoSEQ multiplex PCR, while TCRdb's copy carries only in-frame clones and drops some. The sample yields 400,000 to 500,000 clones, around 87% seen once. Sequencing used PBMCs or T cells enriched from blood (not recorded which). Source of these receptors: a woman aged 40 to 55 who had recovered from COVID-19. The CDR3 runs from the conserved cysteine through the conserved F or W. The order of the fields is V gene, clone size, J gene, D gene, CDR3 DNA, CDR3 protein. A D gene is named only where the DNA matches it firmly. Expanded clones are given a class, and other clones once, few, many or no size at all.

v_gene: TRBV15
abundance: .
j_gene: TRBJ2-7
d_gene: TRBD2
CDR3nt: TGTGCCACCAGCAGAGATGATAGCGGGAGCTACGAGCAGTACTTC
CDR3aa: CATSRDDSGSYEQYF

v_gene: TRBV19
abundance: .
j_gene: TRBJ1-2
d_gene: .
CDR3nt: TGTGCCAGTAGCCCACGGAGCTTTGGCTATGGCTACACCTTC
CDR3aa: CASSPRSFGYGYTF

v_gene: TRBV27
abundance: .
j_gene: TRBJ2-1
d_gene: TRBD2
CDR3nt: TGTGCCAGCAGTCCCAGAGTAGCGGGAGGACGGGATGAGCAGTTCTTC
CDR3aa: CASSPRVAGGRDEQFF

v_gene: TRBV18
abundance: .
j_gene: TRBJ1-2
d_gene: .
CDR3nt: TGTGCCAGCTCACCGGTGCTGGACAGCTATGGCTACACCTTC
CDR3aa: CASSPVLDSYGYTF

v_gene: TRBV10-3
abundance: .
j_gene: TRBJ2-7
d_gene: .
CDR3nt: TGTGCCATCAGTGAGGTCAGGGTGGGCGTTTTAGGGGAGCAGTACTTC
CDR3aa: CAISEVRVGVLGEQYF

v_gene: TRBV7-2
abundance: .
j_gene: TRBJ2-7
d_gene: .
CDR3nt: TGTGCCAGCAGCGCCGGGACTTACCACTCCTACGAGCAGTACTTC
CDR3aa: CASSAGTYHSYEQYF

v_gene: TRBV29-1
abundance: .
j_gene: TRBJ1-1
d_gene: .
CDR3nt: TGCAGCGTTGAAAGGGGGAGTGGTGAAGCTTTCTTT
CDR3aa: CSVERGSGEAFF

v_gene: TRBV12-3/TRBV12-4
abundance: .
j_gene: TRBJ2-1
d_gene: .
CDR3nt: TGTGCCAGCAGTCCCCTCGGGTTCCCGGGGATCTTC
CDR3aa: CASSPLGFPGIF

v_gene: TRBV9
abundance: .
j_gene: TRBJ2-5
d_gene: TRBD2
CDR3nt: TGTGCCAGCAGCGTGTCGACTAGCGGGAGGTTGAAGCGTGGGGGAGAGACCCAGTACTTC
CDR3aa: CASSVSTSGRLKRGGETQYF

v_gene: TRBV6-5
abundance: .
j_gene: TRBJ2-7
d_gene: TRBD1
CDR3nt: TGTGCCAGCAGTCTAGTGTCGGACAGGTCCTACGAGCAGTACTTC
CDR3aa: CASSLVSDRSYEQYF

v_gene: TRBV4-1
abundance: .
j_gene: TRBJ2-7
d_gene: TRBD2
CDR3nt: TGCGCCAGCAGCCAAGATGACGCGGTAGCGGGGGACTACGAGCAGTACTTC
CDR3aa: CASSQDDAVAGDYEQYF

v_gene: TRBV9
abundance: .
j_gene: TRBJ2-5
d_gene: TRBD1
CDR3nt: TGTGCCAGCAGCTTCCGCCCTATTTTGGGACAGGGTACGGAGACCCAGTACTTC
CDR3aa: CASSFRPILGQGTETQYF

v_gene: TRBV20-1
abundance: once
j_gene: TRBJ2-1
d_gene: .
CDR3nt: TGCAGTGTCGGAGGGAATGAGCAGTTCTTC
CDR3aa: CSVGGNEQFF

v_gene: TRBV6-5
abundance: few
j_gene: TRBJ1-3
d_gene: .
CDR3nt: TGTGCCAGCAGTTACTCGACCAGGAGAAACACCATATATTTT
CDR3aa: CASSYSTRRNTIYF

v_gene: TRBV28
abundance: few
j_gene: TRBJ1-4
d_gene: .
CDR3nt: TGTGCCAGCAGGACGACAATTAATGAAAAACTGTTTTTT
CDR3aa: CASRTTINEKLFF

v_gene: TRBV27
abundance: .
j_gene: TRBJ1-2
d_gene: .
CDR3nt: TGTGCCAGCAAGTATGCTGACAGCTATGGCTACACCTTC
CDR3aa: CASKYADSYGYTF

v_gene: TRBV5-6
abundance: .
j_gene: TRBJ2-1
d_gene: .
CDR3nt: TGTGCCAGCACCCAAGGGCTAGCAGGAGAGCAGTTCTTC
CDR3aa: CASTQGLAGEQFF

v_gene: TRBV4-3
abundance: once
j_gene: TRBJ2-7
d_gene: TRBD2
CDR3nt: TGCGCCAGCAGTTCAGGAGCGGGAGGGTCTGGGTACGAGCAGTACTTC
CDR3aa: CASSSGAGGSGYEQYF

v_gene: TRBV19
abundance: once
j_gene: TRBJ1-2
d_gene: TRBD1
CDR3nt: TGTGCCAGTAGTCGACAGGGTTCCAACTATGGCTACACCTTC
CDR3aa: CASSRQGSNYGYTF

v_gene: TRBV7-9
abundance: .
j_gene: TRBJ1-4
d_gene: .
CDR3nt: TGTGCCAGCGGCCTTCGGGGGGCTCAAAGAAATGAAAAACTGTTTTTT
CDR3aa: CASGLRGAQRNEKLFF

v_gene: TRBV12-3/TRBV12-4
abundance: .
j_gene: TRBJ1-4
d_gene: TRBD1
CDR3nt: TGTGCCAGCCTGGACAGGGGGCATGAAAAACTGTTTTTT
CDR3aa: CASLDRGHEKLFF

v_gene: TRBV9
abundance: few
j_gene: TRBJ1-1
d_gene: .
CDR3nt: TGTGCCAGCAGTCGAAGCAGGGTCCGCACTGAAGCTTTCTTT
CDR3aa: CASSRSRVRTEAFF

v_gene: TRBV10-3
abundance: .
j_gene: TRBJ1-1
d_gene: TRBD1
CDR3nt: TGTGCCATCAGGGGGACAGACCTGAACACTGAAGCTTTCTTT
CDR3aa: CAIRGTDLNTEAFF

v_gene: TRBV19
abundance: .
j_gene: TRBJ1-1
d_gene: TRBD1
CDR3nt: TGTGCCAGTAGTATAGATGGCAGGGGGACCAGAGGGAGTGAAGCTTTCTTT
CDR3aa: CASSIDGRGTRGSEAFF

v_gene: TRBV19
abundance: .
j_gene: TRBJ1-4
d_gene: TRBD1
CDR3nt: TGTGCCAGTAGTACGGGACAGGGGGCAAGAGAAAAACTGTTTTTT
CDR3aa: CASSTGQGAREKLFF

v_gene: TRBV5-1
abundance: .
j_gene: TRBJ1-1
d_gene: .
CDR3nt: TGCGCCAGCAGCCGTGTTGCGGGGGCCCCGAACACTGAAGCTTTCTTT
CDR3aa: CASSRVAGAPNTEAFF

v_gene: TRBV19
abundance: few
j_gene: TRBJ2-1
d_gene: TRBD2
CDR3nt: TGTGCCAGTAGTATCATTCCAGCGGGAGCTGAGCAGTTCTTC
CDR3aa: CASSIIPAGAEQFF

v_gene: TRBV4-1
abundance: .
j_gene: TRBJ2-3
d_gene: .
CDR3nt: TGCGCCAGCAGCCGGGAGTACAGGGAGCCTAGCACAGATACGCAGTATTTT
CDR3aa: CASSREYREPSTDTQYF

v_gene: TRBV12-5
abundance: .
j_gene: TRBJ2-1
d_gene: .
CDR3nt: TGTGCTAGTGGTTTGTCACCTCAGGTGAATGAGCAGTTCTTC
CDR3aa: CASGLSPQVNEQFF

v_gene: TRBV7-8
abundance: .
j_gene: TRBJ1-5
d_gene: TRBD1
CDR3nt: TGTGCCAGCAGCTCAGACCAGGGGGCAAACGGAAATCAGCCCCAGCATTTT
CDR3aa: CASSSDQGANGNQPQHF

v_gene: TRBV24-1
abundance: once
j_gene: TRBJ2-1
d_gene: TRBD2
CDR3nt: TGTGCCACCAGCCCGGGACTAGCGGTGAATGAGCAGTTCTTC
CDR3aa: CATSPGLAVNEQFF

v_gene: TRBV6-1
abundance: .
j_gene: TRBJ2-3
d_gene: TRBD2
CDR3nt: TGTGCCAGCAGTGAAATCCGGTCTAGCGGCGATACGCAGTATTTT
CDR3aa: CASSEIRSSGDTQYF

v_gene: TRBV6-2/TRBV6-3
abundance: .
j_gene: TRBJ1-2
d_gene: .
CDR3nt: TGTGCCAGCAGCCGAAACAGGGATAACTATGGCTACACCTTC
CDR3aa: CASSRNRDNYGYTF

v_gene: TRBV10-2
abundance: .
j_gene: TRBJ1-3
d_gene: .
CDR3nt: TGCGCCAGCGGGCGGGGCGGGGACACCATATATTTT
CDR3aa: CASGRGGDTIYF

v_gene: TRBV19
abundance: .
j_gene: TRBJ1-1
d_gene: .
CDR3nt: TGTGCCAGTAGTCATACAGGGACGCGAGGCACTGAAGCTTTCTTT
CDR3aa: CASSHTGTRGTEAFF

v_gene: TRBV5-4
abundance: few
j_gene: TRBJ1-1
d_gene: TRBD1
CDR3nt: TGTGCCAGCAGCTTGACAGGGGGCGCGAAGGCTGAAGCTTTCTTT
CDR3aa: CASSLTGGAKAEAFF

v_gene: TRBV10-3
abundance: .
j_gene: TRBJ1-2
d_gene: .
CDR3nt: TGTGCCATCAGTGAGGGGGGGGACGGTGGCTACACCTTC
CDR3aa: CAISEGGDGGYTF

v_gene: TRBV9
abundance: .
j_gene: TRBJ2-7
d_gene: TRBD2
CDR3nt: TGTGCCAGCAGCGTTGGCGGGAGCTCCTACGAGCAGTACTTC
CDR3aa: CASSVGGSSYEQYF

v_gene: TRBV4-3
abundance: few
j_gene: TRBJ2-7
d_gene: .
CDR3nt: TGCGCCAGCAGCCTAAGGAGGGGCAGAGAGAGCGAGCAGTACTTC
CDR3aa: CASSLRRGRESEQYF

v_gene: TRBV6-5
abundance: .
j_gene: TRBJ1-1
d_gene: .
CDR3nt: TGTGCCAGCAGGCCGACAGGTGAAGCTTTCTTT
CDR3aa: CASRPTGEAFF

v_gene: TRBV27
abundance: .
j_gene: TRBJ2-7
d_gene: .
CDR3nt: TGTGCCAGCAGTCCCGGAGCGACAGGCCCCTTTGAAGGGCAGTACTTC
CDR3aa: CASSPGATGPFEGQYF